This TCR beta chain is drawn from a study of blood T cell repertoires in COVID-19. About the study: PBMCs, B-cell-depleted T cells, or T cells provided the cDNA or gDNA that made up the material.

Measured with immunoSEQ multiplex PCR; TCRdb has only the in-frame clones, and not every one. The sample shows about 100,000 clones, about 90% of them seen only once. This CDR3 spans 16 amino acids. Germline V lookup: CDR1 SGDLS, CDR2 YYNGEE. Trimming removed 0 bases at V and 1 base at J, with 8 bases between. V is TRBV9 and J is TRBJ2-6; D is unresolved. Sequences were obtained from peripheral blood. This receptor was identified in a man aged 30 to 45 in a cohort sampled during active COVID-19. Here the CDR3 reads CASSVGSRSGANVLTF. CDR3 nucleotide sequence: TGTGCCAGCAGCGTAGGGAGTCGATCTGGGGCCAACGTCCTGACTTTC. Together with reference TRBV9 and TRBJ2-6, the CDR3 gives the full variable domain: DSGVTQTPKHLITATGQRVTLRCSPRSGDLSVYWYQQSLDQGLQFLIQYYNGEERAKGNILERFSAQQFPDLHSELNLSSLELGDSALYFCASSVGSRSGANVLTFGAGSRLTVL.